The clone carrying this T cell receptor (beta chain) has ten or more counts. This specimen comes from a study of T cells in Graves' hyperthyroidism and ophthalmopathy. Whole-study context: It was at initial diagnosis, before any treatment, that peripheral blood was collected.

RNA transcripts provided the source from which TCR beta CDR3 regions were amplified. HTBI primers drove first-round RT-PCR of the TCR CDR3. TCRdb redid the calling of the multiplex PCR reads with MiXCR, one entry per CDR3 protein. Among approximately 400,000 distinct CDR3 sequences, approximately 15% were seen once, and the ten largest hold 12% to 15%. The V end lost 2 bases, the J end lost 3 bases, and 8 bases lay between the germline ends. The length of the CDR3 is 14 residues. Germline CDR1 is SGHVS and CDR2 is FNYEAQ. Patients showing uncontrolled infection, other autoimmune disease, pregnancy or lactation were ineligible. Clinical symptoms, serum thyroxine, TRAb, thyroid ultrasound and orbital computed tomography informed diagnoses. Source material for PBMCs was more than 9.5 ml fresh peripheral blood.

The chain couples TRBV7-6 to TRBJ2-1; no definite D call. The sample comprised blood. This TCR was sampled from a woman aged 18-29 years with Graves' hyperthyroidism. CDR3 loop: CASSLMDRYNEQFF. DNA of the CDR3: TGTGCCAGCAGCTTAATGGACCGCTACAATGAGCAGTTCTTC.